The 5 T cell receptor beta chains given below trace back to one sample, sequenced in a study of cytomegalovirus exposure and HLA in healthy donors (dated by TCRdb to 2017 to 2019). Receptor libraries were prepared by the immunoSEQ multiplex PCR assay. For the multiplex PCR, a mixture combining 60 forward primers for TCR Vbeta segments and 13 reverse primers for TCR Jbeta segments was used. Here the immuneACCESS table is served through TCRdb, limited to in-frame sequences with V and J called. Missing clones are a known gap in these copies; in checked studies unresolved V genes cover under half, and the rest lacks a known reason. The sample table shows about 200,000 clones, and around 86% are seen once. Around 6.3% of the sample rests with the top ten. Material: PBMCs. The receptors were sampled from a woman between 50 and 59 years old in good health and CMV-seropositive.

The rearrangement joins TRBV7-6 to TRBJ2-1; D is perhaps TRBD1 (6 bases). Germline V gene data show CDR1 as SGHVS and CDR2 as FNYEAQ. Deletions cut 4 bases from V and 3 bases from J, with 19 bases between. This CDR3 is built from 17 residues. The CDR3 DNA reads as TGTGCCAGCAGCTCAGGACCCACAGGGTCCCTCTACAATGAGCAGTTCTTC. Translating gives CASSSGPTGSLYNEQFF.

J is TRBJ1-4 and V is TRBV27, with a tentative D call TRBD1 (5 bases). Germline CDR1 and CDR2: MNHEY and SMNVEV (reference sequence). The V gene lost 4 bases and the J gene lost 10 bases, with 19 bases spanning the gap. The length of the CDR3 is 15 residues. Written as DNA, the CDR3 is TGTGCCAGCAGTTCCCCCGACGCCAGTCAGGGAAAACTGTTTTTT. Residues: CASSSPDASQGKLFF.

This chain joins TRBV6-6 and TRBJ2-5, with a tentative D call TRBD1 (6 bases). The CDR3 extends over 14 amino acids. The ends were cut back, 5 bases at V and 5 bases at J, with 15 bases in the middle. CDR1 and CDR2 from the germline V gene are MNHNY and SVGAGI (reference sequence). CDR3 region: CASSPLRTGETQYF. DNA of the CDR3: TGTGCCAGCAGTCCCCTCCGTACAGGGGAGACCCAGTACTTC.

The chain links TRBV19 to TRBJ1-5; TRBD1 is a possible D gene (5 bases). Per the germline V gene, CDR1 is LNHDA and CDR2 is SQIVND (reference sequence). Trimming stripped 5 bases from V and 0 bases from J, with 17 bases between. CDR3 length equals 17 residues. This CDR3 reads CASSPLGLEFSNQPQHF. For the CDR3, the DNA is TGTGCCAGTAGTCCCTTGGGGCTTGAGTTTAGCAATCAGCCCCAGCATTTT.

This chain joins TRBV5-1 and TRBJ1-2; TRBD1 is a possible D gene (6 bases). The CDR3 runs to 14 residues. Germline V lookup: CDR1 SGHRS, CDR2 YFSETQ. The V and J ends lost 4 bases and 5 bases respectively, with 15 bases between them. This CDR3 reads CASSPGNREYGYTF. DNA of the CDR3: TGCGCCAGCAGCCCCGGGAACAGGGAGTATGGCTACACCTTC.